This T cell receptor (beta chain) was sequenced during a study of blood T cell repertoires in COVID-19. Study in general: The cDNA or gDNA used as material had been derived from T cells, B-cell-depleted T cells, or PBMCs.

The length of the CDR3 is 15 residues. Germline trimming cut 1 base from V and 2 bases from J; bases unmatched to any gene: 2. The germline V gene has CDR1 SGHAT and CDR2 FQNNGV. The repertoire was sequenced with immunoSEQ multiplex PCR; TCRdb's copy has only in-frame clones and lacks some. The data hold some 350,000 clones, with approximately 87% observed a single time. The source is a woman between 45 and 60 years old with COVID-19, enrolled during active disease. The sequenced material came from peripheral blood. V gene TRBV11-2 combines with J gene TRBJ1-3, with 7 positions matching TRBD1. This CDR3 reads CASSLGGQTGNTIYF. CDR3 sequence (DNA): TGTGCCAGCAGCTTAGGGGGACAGACTGGAAACACCATATATTTT.